The sequence of this T cell receptor (beta chain) was determined in a study of OX40 agonist ivuxolimab in advanced cancers. Looking at the study overall: The study gave patients intravenous ivuxolimab at 0.01 to 10 mg/kg every 2 weeks.

Generated by immunoSEQ multiplex PCR, the TCRdb table keeps only in-frame clones and is missing some. The repertoire has roughly 100,000 clones, roughly nine tenths of them found once; the top ten carry more than 5.5%. V lost 4 bases to trimming and J lost 7 bases, with 17 bases between them. Germline V gene lookup returns CDR1 GTSNPN and CDR2 SVGIG (reference sequence). The CDR3 sequence is 14 residues long. The sampling schedule covered blood at baseline, cycle 4 day 1, and cycle 7 day 1. This sequence originates from an adult with an advanced solid tumor such as melanoma, head and neck, liver or kidney cancer. This material consisted of CD4+ or CD8+ T cells sorted from blood, taken in a trial of the OX40 agonist ivuxolimab. This sequence joins TRBV30 and TRBJ2-1; D is perhaps TRBD1 (6 bases). CDR3 coding DNA: TGTGCCTGGATGTGGGGCAGGGGTCGGAATGAGCAGTTCTTC. This encodes CAWMWGRGRNEQFF.